This TCR beta chain was recorded in a study of cytomegalovirus exposure and HLA in healthy donors (dated 2017 in TCRdb). At the level of the whole study: In an earlier analysis of roughly 590 of the donors, 276 Gb of sequence data and some 100 million unique TCR beta sequences from about 179 million T cells were reported. About 300 gigabases of sequencing data and tens of millions of unique TCR sequences were included in an early release covering around 600 HLA-typed donors. Of the roughly 400 genotyped donors, more than 75% were placed in the genetic ancestry cluster associated with self-reported Caucasian donors. The aim of the study was to test whether cataloging public T cell receptors could identify signatures of past pathogen exposure. The study used immunosequencing to profile the T cell repertoires of 666 subjects and linked those repertoires to cytomegalovirus serostatus. In addition to the first cohort of around 670 subjects, a separate validation cohort of approximately 130 different subjects was used. To predict cytomegalovirus infection status, the study brought together high-throughput TCR immunosequencing, statistical association of individual TCRs with disease status, and machine learning. To study patterns of TCR occurrence, a later analysis re-analyzed previously published TCR beta repertoires from 600 to 750 donors and added high-resolution HLA genotyping. Rather than using new phenotypic data, the later analysis identified candidate immune exposures from TCR beta sequences and from how often those sequences occurred across donors. In an earlier analysis of more than 550 of the donors, high-throughput TCR beta sequencing was used to judge whether each TCR beta V gene segment behaved as functional or pseudogenic. Donor age, sex, ethnicity and CMV serostatus were compiled alongside the repertoire data. Genome-wide SNP genotypes for about 65% of the 666 donors were used in a later genetic analysis, which treated that subset as a discovery cohort. Every discovery cohort repertoire had been produced on one sequencing platform. HLA typing covered class I and class II loci at four-digit resolution. Typing coverage varied by locus: about 620-630 donors for A, B, C, DRB1 and DQB1; more than 500 for DQA1; over 600 for DPA1; some 470 for DPB1. Five DR-DQ haplotypes were treated as single units for association and clustering because of strong linkage in the cohort. Among about 400 genotyped donors of the cohort, an average of roughly 230,000 unique TCR beta nucleotide sequences was sequenced per donor, of which 15% to 20% were non-productive.

As for this clone: Its antigen remains unidentified. One base away there is no much larger clone; base qualities are not given.

V sheds 5 bases and J sheds 1 base, leaving 9 bases between their ends. The CDR3 covers 13 residues, taking in both the cysteine and the phenylalanine. Only CDR3 DNA is held: 39 bases, read in frame from base 1. The germline V gene (reference sequence) sets CDR1 to SGHNT and CDR2 to YYREEE. The library relied on the immunoSEQ multiplex PCR assay. A mixture of 60 forward primers for TCR Vbeta segments and 13 reverse primers for TCR Jbeta segments was used in the multiplex PCR. The CDR3 region of rearranged TCR beta genes was amplified from genomic DNA with a multiplex PCR assay. On the Illumina HiSeq System, the amplified TCR beta libraries were sequenced as 87-base-pair reads. On the study's bioinformatics: In a later analysis, about 80 million unique TCR beta chains were counted across the approximately 620 repertoires, and roughly 11 million of these chains were shared by at least two donors. Raw reads were error-corrected and collapsed into unique sequences with a nearest-neighbor algorithm that merged closely related sequences to remove PCR and sequencing errors. Alignment of CDR3 sequences to IMGT reference sequences was used to assign V, D and J gene segments. For a sequence to be retained, at least a six-nucleotide match to both a V gene segment and a J gene segment was required. Rearrangements were classified as productive when the CDR3 lacked stop codons and remained in frame with V and J, and all other rearrangements were classified as non-productive. CDR3 was defined by IMGT convention, running from the second conserved V-encoded cysteine to the conserved J-encoded phenylalanine. The earlier analysis of 500 to 650 of the donors excluded any sequence lacking an unambiguous match to a single V gene segment. An earlier analysis of 500 to 600 of the donors classified V segments as functional when productive rearrangements were above 56.7% and as segregating when the standard deviation between donors was above 5%. To diagnose cytomegalovirus status from the catalog of TCR beta chain sequences, a statistical classification framework was built. V and J gene assignment, in a later analysis, came from comparing TCR nucleotide sequences with IMGT/GENE-DB human TR gene sequences. In a later analysis, CDR3 sequences and most-parsimonious VDJ recombination scenarios were assigned using the TCRdist pipeline. In a later analysis, each TCR beta chain was defined by its CDR3 amino acid sequence together with its V-gene family, and reads lacking a unique V-gene family were excluded. In a later analysis, some 600 highly shared, low-generation-probability nucleotide sequences were removed to address suspected cross-contamination and a sequencing artifact. For each public chain, a later analysis derived a clonal expansion index from normalized ranks of inferred template counts within each repertoire. In a later analysis, generation probabilities were computed using a VDJ recombination model fitted to out-of-frame rearrangements, and the results were checked against IGoR. A later analysis scored TCR-TCR, TCR-HLA and TCR-CMV co-occurrence with hypergeometric tests, applying a repertoire-size bias correction to TCR pairs. To estimate false discovery rates, a later analysis permuted the HLA or CMV assignments 20 times. In a later analysis, co-occurring TCRs were grouped using DBSCAN, and TCRdist sequence similarity was added for clustering within HLA-allele-positive subsets. Co-occurrence clustering excluded repertoires with fewer than 30,000 or more than 120,000 public chains, plus five with anomalous nucleotide sharing. TCRdb holds this immuneACCESS table with in-frame rearrangements only. Some clones are missing; in checked studies, unresolved V genes explain under half, and the rest has no known cause. That table gives V, J and clone size, and the DNA gave D and trimming. The sample contains roughly 190,000 clones, about 81% of them found a single time. The biggest ten clones account for 0.8% of the sample.

What the work shows at the level of the full study, not this receptor alone: In this cohort, only TCR beta chains were sequenced, and detectable features were limited by the absence of alpha or paired-chain data. In a later genetic analysis, a missense DCLRE1C variant was associated with V-gene and J-gene trimming of TCR beta chains, and the association was replicated in an independent cohort. Linkage disequilibrium might explain the correlated functional status among segregating V segments, but an unknown experimental factor could not be excluded. Because counts were too low, fewer than 20 rarely observed V segments, including chromosome 9 orphons, were excluded from the earlier analysis of several hundred of the donors. A further reported finding was that TCR beta sequences accurately predicted the HLA-A and HLA-B alleles for most subjects in the first cohort. A total of about 180 TCR beta chains were listed by the study as associated with cytomegalovirus. Because some donors lacked HLA typing at each locus, the association tests relied only on the typed subset. In a later analysis, some 17,000 TCR beta sequences were associated with specific HLA alleles at a false discovery rate of 0.05. An earlier analysis of 450 to 750 of the donors showed that most TCR beta V segments appeared in productive rearrangements either about 87% or about 30% of the time, which broadly matched IMGT annotations. The classifier was reported to diagnose cytomegalovirus status with high specificity and sensitivity in both the original cohort and the validation cohort. In vitro tests confirmed that a few of the cytomegalovirus-associated TCR beta chains recognize cytomegalovirus antigens. When HLA alleles, especially DR and DQ, strongly co-occurred, TCR associations were difficult to assign to individual alleles. Presence/absence analyses assumed roughly uniform sequencing depth across donors, an assumption that may not hold. While some public TCRs were present in many individuals, most TCR sequences turned up only very rarely across donors. A group of highly shared sequence variants was considered likely to be a technical artifact of the sequencing pipeline. The authors suggested that the approach could potentially be generalized to other disease states and immunological phenotypes. In a later analysis, the rate of TCR association differed among HLA loci, with DRB1 alleles having the most associated TCRs and HLA-C alleles having the fewest. In a later analysis, HLA-associated TCR beta chains were found to be more clonally expanded and to have lower generation probabilities than equally common non-associated chains. According to a later analysis, parvovirus B19, influenza, CMV and Epstein-Barr virus appeared linked to several top co-occurrence clusters. CMV serostatus was the only immune exposure information available for the cohort. In a later genetic analysis, fewer N-insertions in productive TCRs were reported among donors in an Asian-associated ancestry cluster than the approximately 710-donor mean. In a later analysis, most CMV-associated TCR beta chains were found to appear HLA-restricted, with HLA associations seemingly driven largely by CMV exposure. Some IMGT-functional V segments, including TRBV6-2 and TRBV6-3, could not be told apart with the 87-base-pair reads, so those segments were excluded.

The cohort was made up of around 720 healthy bone marrow donors. Cohort members were all nominally healthy when sampled, although unrecorded immune exposures were likely present. The donor was CMV seronegative and was included in the group of several hundred seronegative cohort members. A peripheral blood sample was provided by each donor, and peripheral blood mononuclear cells were used for TCR beta sequencing. The Qiagen DNeasy Blood Extraction Kit was used to extract genomic DNA from the blood cell samples. The V and J segments used are TRBV5-4 and TRBJ2-5; the D gene cannot be named for sure. This sequence was found in a woman aged 18-35 years in good health and CMV-seronegative. Input material: PBMCs. The nucleotides are TGTGCCAGCAGTTCCGACACCCAAGAGACCCAGTACTTC. This is translated as CASSSDTQETQYF.